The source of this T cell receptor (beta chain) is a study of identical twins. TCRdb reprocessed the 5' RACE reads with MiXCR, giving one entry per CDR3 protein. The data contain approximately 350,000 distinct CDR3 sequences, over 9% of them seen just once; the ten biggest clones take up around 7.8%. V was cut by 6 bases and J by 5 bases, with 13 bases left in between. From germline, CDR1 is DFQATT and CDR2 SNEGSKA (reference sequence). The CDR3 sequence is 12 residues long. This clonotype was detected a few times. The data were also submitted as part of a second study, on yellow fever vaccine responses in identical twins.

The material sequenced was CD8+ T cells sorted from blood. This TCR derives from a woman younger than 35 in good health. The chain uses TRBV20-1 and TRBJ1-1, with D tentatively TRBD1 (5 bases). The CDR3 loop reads CSASVGGTEAFF. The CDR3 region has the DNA TGCAGTGCATCCGTGGGGGGGACTGAAGCTTTCTTT.